Listed below are T cell receptor beta chains from one sample, sequenced in a study of T cell responses to AZD1222 COVID-19 vaccine. TCRdb's copy holds only in-frame clones and misses some; the assay was immunoSEQ multiplex PCR. The profile shows under 200,000 clones, more than 75% of them singletons. The sample was peripheral blood, taken 28 days after the second AZD1222 dose. The receptors derive from an adult who received the AZD1222 COVID-19 vaccine. The CDR3 runs from the conserved cysteine through the conserved F or W. A D gene is named only where the DNA matches it firmly. The size of a clone is reported for some rows only, either as once, few or many, or as a class for expanded clones.

j_call	d_call	clone_size	v_call	cdr3_length	cdr3_aa	cdr3_nt
TRBJ1-4	-	-	TRBV27	13	CASGTGGNEKLFF	TGTGCCAGCGGAACAGGCGGAAATGAAAAACTGTTTTTT
TRBJ1-1	-	once	TRBV29-1	13	CSVEGLPNTEAFF	TGCAGCGTTGAAGGGCTGCCGAACACTGAAGCTTTCTTT
TRBJ2-1	-	once	TRBV24-1	16	CATSDRGSRTYNEQFF	TGTGCCACCAGTGACCGGGGCTCAAGGACCTACAATGAGCAGTTCTTC
TRBJ2-4	TRBD2	-	TRBV6-2/TRBV6-3	13	CASSDSGMDIQYF	TGTGCCAGCAGTGATAGCGGGATGGACATTCAGTACTTC
TRBJ2-7	TRBD2	-	TRBV6-1	15	CASSEGSSGAYEQYF	TGTGCCAGCAGTGAAGGGTCTAGCGGAGCCTACGAGCAGTACTTC
TRBJ2-7	-	once	TRBV5-1	18	CASRQKPTAGGLEIEQYF	TGCGCCAGCAGACAAAAACCGACCGCAGGGGGACTAGAGATCGAGCAGTACTTC
TRBJ1-5	-	-	TRBV6-5	13	CASRDWTAGPQHF	TGTGCCAGCAGGGACTGGACAGCGGGGCCCCAGCATTTT
TRBJ2-5	-	-	TRBV6-2/TRBV6-3	11	CASSTAETQYF	TGTGCCAGCAGCACCGCGGAGACCCAGTACTTC
TRBJ2-1	TRBD2	-	TRBV11-1	15	CASSLDPSGYNEQFF	TGTGCCAGCAGCTTAGATCCTAGCGGGTACAATGAGCAGTTCTTC
TRBJ1-5	-	-	TRBV19	15	CASSIRGPAGQPQHF	TGTGCCAGTAGTATAAGGGGTCCCGCCGGGCAGCCCCAGCATTTT
TRBJ2-5	TRBD1	-	TRBV19	13	CASSGTAQETQYF	TGTGCCTCATCCGGGACAGCCCAAGAGACCCAGTACTTC
TRBJ2-1	-	-	TRBV7-3	16	CASSLTVGSGYNEQFF	TGTGCCAGCAGCTTAACTGTCGGCAGCGGCTACAATGAGCAGTTCTTC
TRBJ1-1	-	-	TRBV30	13	CAWSVAGFPEAFF	TGTGCCTGGAGTGTAGCGGGTTTTCCCGAAGCTTTCTTT
TRBJ1-2	-	-	TRBV6-6	11	CASSYLDGYTF	TGTGCCAGCAGTTATCTGGATGGCTACACCTTC
TRBJ2-5	TRBD2	-	TRBV6-5	15	CASRSELAGGETQYF	TGTGCCAGCAGGTCGGAACTAGCGGGAGGAGAGACCCAGTACTTC